This TCR beta chain was sequenced for a study of T cell changes during pregnancy in multiple sclerosis. CDR1 and CDR2 (germline): MNHEY, SMNVEV (reference sequence). V shed 5 bases and J shed 6 bases, with 13 bases lying between them. The CDR3 totals 14 residues. Generated by immunoSEQ multiplex PCR, the TCRdb table keeps only in-frame clones and is missing some. The sample holds roughly 64,000 clones; roughly 88% are singletons and the top ten take 5.5% to 7%. This clonotype was obtained from a female donor in good health, enrolled as a control in a pregnancy study. The rearrangement links TRBV27 to TRBJ1-4; D is unclear. The material was peripheral blood, obtained in the third trimester of pregnancy. The DNA of the CDR3 is TGTGCCAGCAGTGCAGGAACCTTTTATGAAAAACTGTTTTTT. Its protein is CASSAGTFYEKLFF.